The following is a T cell receptor beta chain sequence with its context. This table comes from immunoSEQ multiplex PCR, and its TCRdb copy is limited to in-frame clones, with some not included. The table has tens of thousands of clones, approximately 78% seen once. The sample comes from a study of PD-1 blockade in mismatch repair-deficient tumors. CDR1 is LNHDA and CDR2 is SQIVND in the germline V gene (reference sequence). Trimming took off 7 bases at V and 7 bases at J, with 17 bases between the two ends. CDR3 size: 14 residues. V gene TRBV19 combines with J gene TRBJ1-5, with TRBD1 as a possible D gene (6 bases). The TCR comes from an adult with mismatch repair-deficient cancer. The material was peripheral blood, obtained 44 weeks after starting pembrolizumab. This chain's CDR3 is CASTWGGAGQPQHF. In nucleotides, the CDR3 is TGTGCCAGTACCTGGGGGGGGGCCGGGCAGCCCCAGCATTTT.